These 7 T cell receptor beta chains originate from one sample sequenced in a study of OX40 agonist ivuxolimab in advanced cancers. Sequenced by immunoSEQ multiplex PCR; TCRdb stores in-frame clones only, minus some. The sample has 20,000 to 25,000 clones, around four fifths seen once. The material sequenced was CD4+ or CD8+ T cells sorted from blood, taken in a trial of the OX40 agonist ivuxolimab. The receptors here all came from an adult with an advanced solid tumor such as melanoma, head and neck, liver or kidney cancer.

The genes are TRBV25-1 and TRBJ2-7, with a possible D match to TRBD2 (6 bases). This CDR3 is 16 amino acids long. Looked up from germline, CDR1 is MGHDK and CDR2 is SYGVNS. Trimming took off 2 bases at V and 2 bases at J, with 16 bases between the two ends. CDR3: CASSEAGGAVTYEQYF. The CDR3 DNA reads TGTGCCAGCAGTGAAGCTGGAGGGGCTGTGACCTACGAGCAGTACTTC.

The CDR3 spells CASSQGPGTGDEQYF. CDR3 DNA sequence: TGTGCCAGCAGTCAAGGCCCCGGGACGGGGGACGAGCAGTACTTC. The rearrangement links TRBV27 to TRBJ2-7; maybe TRBD2 (6 bases). Trimming shortened V by 5 bases and J by 5 bases, and 19 bases separated the two germline ends. The CDR3 has 15 residues. Germline CDR1 and CDR2: MNHEY and SMNVEV (reference sequence).

This chain joins TRBV5-1 and TRBJ1-1; perhaps TRBD1 as D (5 bases). The CDR3 has 14 amino acids. Germline CDR1 and CDR2: SGHRS and YFSETQ. V lost 5 bases and J lost 0, with 11 bases in between. The CDR3 region is CASRAGTMNTEAFF. CDR3 in DNA: TGCGCCAGCAGGGCAGGGACCATGAACACTGAAGCTTTCTTT.

The chain links TRBV9 to TRBJ2-7; D is ambiguous. This CDR3 has 14 amino acids. Germline CDR1 is SGDLS and CDR2 is YYNGEE. V lost 4 bases and J 4 bases, leaving 15 bases between the germline ends. The CDR3 protein is CASSIGSVSYEQYF. CDR3 nucleotide sequence: TGTGCCAGCAGCATCGGTTCAGTATCTTACGAGCAGTACTTC.

This clone was observed a handful of times. The chain combines TRBV30 with TRBJ2-3; TRBD2 matches 9 bases. The germline CDR1 and CDR2 sequences are GTSNPN and SVGIG (reference sequence). The CDR3 runs to 14 residues. V lost 5 bases and J lost 7; bases outside the gene matches: 10. The CDR3 loop is CAWSVGGGANTQYF. The CDR3 coding sequence is TGTGCCTGGTCCGTTGGCGGGGGGGCCAATACGCAGTATTTT.

The J gene is TRBJ2-7, the V gene TRBV7-9; D is undetermined. Germline values: CDR1 SEHNR, CDR2 FQNEAQ (reference sequence). The CDR3 is 16 residues long. Trimming removed 5 bases from V and 5 bases from J, with 22 bases in between. CDR3 region: CASSVLSSFSIDEQYF. The CDR3 nucleotides read TGTGCCAGCAGCGTCCTGAGTTCCTTTAGTATCGACGAGCAGTACTTC.

This chain links TRBV30 with TRBJ2-1; a possible D gene is TRBD2 (6 bases). V was pared by 3 bases and J by 10 bases, with 10 bases between. Germline CDR1 reads GTSNPN; CDR2 reads SVGIG (reference sequence). This CDR3 comprises 11 residues. CDR3 sequence (DNA): TGTGCCTGGAGCTATGGGGGGGAGCAGTTCTTC. Protein: CAWSYGGEQFF.